This is a list of T cell receptor beta chains from one sample in a study of fetal regulatory T cell absence and autoimmunity. TCRdb's copy holds only in-frame clones and misses some; the assay was immunoSEQ multiplex PCR. The table has some 87,000 clones, more than 70% seen once. Source material: pancreas tissue. The source is a male donor with IPEX syndrome. The CDR3 runs from the conserved cysteine through the conserved F or W. A D gene is named only where the DNA matches it firmly. The listing skips clone size in some rows; elsewhere it reads once, few, many or a size class.

j_call d_call clone_size v_call cdr3_nt cdr3_aa
TRBJ2-5 - few TRBV5-1 TGCGCCAGCAGCGACCCCCCCGGAGGCCAGTACTTC CASSDPPGGQYF
TRBJ1-5 - - TRBV5-8 TGTGCCAGCAGCCAGCCCTACCGGGACAGCAATCAGCCCCAGCATTTT CASSQPYRDSNQPQHF
TRBJ1-1 - - TRBV30 TGTGCCAGCCTTCGGGGACCGCCTTTGCTGAACACTGAAGCTTTCTTT CASLRGPPLLNTEAFF
TRBJ2-1 TRBD2 - TRBV30 TGTGCCTGGAGTGTCCCTAGCGGGGGTTGGAATGAGCAGTTCTTC CAWSVPSGGWNEQFF
TRBJ2-3 TRBD1 - TRBV5-1 TGCGCCAGCACCCATGGACAGGGATATACAGATACGCAGTATTTT CASTHGQGYTDTQYF
TRBJ2-3 TRBD1 - TRBV7-8 TGTGCCAGCAGCGTGAGGGGGCCCGGCACAGATACGCAGTATTTT CASSVRGPGTDTQYF
TRBJ1-2 - once TRBV27 TGTGCCAGCAGTCCGGACGGCTTGAGTTATGCTAACTATGGCTACACCTTC CASSPDGLSYANYGYTF
TRBJ2-7 - few TRBV7-2 TGTGCCAGCAGCTCCCCATATCCCCACTACGAGCAGTACTTC CASSSPYPHYEQYF
TRBJ1-2 - few TRBV12-5 TGTGCTAGTGGTTTGGGCCGTTCCTATGGCTACACCTTC CASGLGRSYGYTF
TRBJ1-6 - medium-sized TRBV4-3 TGCGCCAGCAGCCAAGGGGGGACGAGGAATTCACCCCTCCACTTT CASSQGGTRNSPLHF
TRBJ2-7 TRBD2 - TRBV5-1 TGCGCCAGCAGCTTGCCCATTACTAGCGGGGCGTCCTACGAGCAGTACTTC CASSLPITSGASYEQYF
TRBJ1-2 TRBD1 - TRBV6-5 TGTGCCAGCAACCTCGACAGGGGGGGCTATGGCTACACCTTC CASNLDRGGYGYTF
TRBJ2-7 TRBD2 - TRBV4-2 TGTGCCAGCAGCCAGGAGACTAGCGGGACCTACGAGCAGTACTTC CASSQETSGTYEQYF
TRBJ2-5 - - TRBV18 TGTGCCAGCTCAGCCGAAGAGACCCAGTACTTC CASSAEETQYF
TRBJ2-1 - - TRBV9 TGTGCCAGCAGCGTAGTTGACGGGAGCAGGCCGTACAATGAGCAGTTCTTC CASSVVDGSRPYNEQFF
TRBJ1-2 - - TRBV9 TGTGCCAGCAGCGAGTGGGGGTATGGCTACACCTTC CASSEWGYGYTF
TRBJ1-1 - once TRBV4-3 TGCGCCAGCAGCCAAGTAGTGGGGATGAACACTGAAGCTTTCTTT CASSQVVGMNTEAFF
TRBJ1-1 - few TRBV2 TGTGCCAGCAGTGGACATGGCACTGAAGCTTTCTTT CASSGHGTEAFF
TRBJ2-1 TRBD2 - TRBV30 TGTGCCTGGAGAGGACTAGCGGGGGCCACCTACAATGAGCAGTTCTTC CAWRGLAGATYNEQFF
TRBJ2-7 TRBD2 - TRBV2 TGTGCCAGCAGTGGTAGCGGGGGCTACGAGCAGTACTTC CASSGSGGYEQYF
TRBJ2-1 TRBD1 - TRBV11-2 TGTGCCAGCAGCTTAGTAGCAGGGGGCGCGTACAATGAGCAGTTCTTC CASSLVAGGAYNEQFF
TRBJ2-1 TRBD2 - TRBV19 TGTGCCAGTAGTATAGAAGGCAGCGGGAGCTACAATGAGCAGTTCTTC CASSIEGSGSYNEQFF
TRBJ2-6 - - TRBV23-1 TGCGCCAGCAGTCACCCTCCGGGCCTCTCTGGGGCCAACGTCCTGACTTTC CASSHPPGLSGANVLTF
TRBJ2-5 - few TRBV2 TGTGCCAGCAGTGGGGGACCTTATCAGACCCAGTACTTC CASSGGPYQTQYF
TRBJ1-4 - - TRBV7-2 TGTGCCAGCAGCTTAGCGGACCGCCCGTGGGTTATTAATGAAAAACTGTTTTTT CASSLADRPWVINEKLFF
TRBJ1-2 - - TRBV9 TGTGCCAGCAGCGTTCAGGGGTACTATGGCTACACCTTC CASSVQGYYGYTF
TRBJ2-2 - - TRBV29-1 TGCAGCGTTGAAGAGGGGGCCGGGGAGCTGTTTTTT CSVEEGAGELFF
TRBJ1-2 TRBD1 - TRBV10-3 TGTGCCATCAGTGAGTTGGACAGGCCTATCTATGGCTACACCTTC CAISELDRPIYGYTF
TRBJ1-1 - few TRBV7-9 TGTGCCAGCAGCCCCGGACAGACTGAAGCTTTCTTT CASSPGQTEAFF
TRBJ2-7 - - TRBV6-1 TGTGCCAGCAGTGACGGAGCGGACTCATCCTACGAGCAGTACTTC CASSDGADSSYEQYF
TRBJ2-7 TRBD1 once TRBV5-6 TGTGCCAGCAGCTCAGGGACAGATTCCTACGAGCAGTACTTC CASSSGTDSYEQYF
TRBJ1-4 - - TRBV11-2 TGTGCCAGCAGCTTAGATGAAAAACTGTTTTTT CASSLDEKLFF
TRBJ1-2 - - TRBV2 TGTGCCAGCAGTGAAGCGGTCAGAAGAAATGGCTACACCTTC CASSEAVRRNGYTF
TRBJ2-7 - - TRBV5-6 TGTGCCAGCAGCTTGGGCGACTTTTACAGCGAGCAGTACTTC CASSLGDFYSEQYF
TRBJ2-1 TRBD2 once TRBV27 TGTGCCAGCAGTTCAATATTAGCGGGAGTTGAGCAGTTCTTC CASSSILAGVEQFF
TRBJ1-2 TRBD1 few TRBV16 TGTGCCAGCAGCCACTACAGCCCAGGGGGCTATGGCTACACCTTC CASSHYSPGGYGYTF
TRBJ1-1 - - TRBV27 TGTGCCAGCAGTTTTGGGGGAATGAACACTGAAGCTTTCTTT CASSFGGMNTEAFF
TRBJ1-2 - once TRBV27 TGTGCCAGCAGTCCGAGGACAAGGAGGGGATATGGCTACACCTTC CASSPRTRRGYGYTF
TRBJ1-2 TRBD1 few TRBV25-1 TGTGCCAGCAAAACAGGGGGCTATGGCTACACCTTC CASKTGGYGYTF
TRBJ1-5 - - TRBV5-1 TGCGCCAGCAGCCCGGGGACTGTAAGCAATCAGCCCCAGCATTTT CASSPGTVSNQPQHF
TRBJ2-1 TRBD2 - TRBV7-9 TGTGCCAGCAGCTTAGCGGCGACAGGGGGACTAGCGGGCGGCAATGAGCAGTTCTTC CASSLAATGGLAGGNEQFF
TRBJ1-5 - once TRBV27 TGTGCCAGCAGTTTTCAAAATCAGCCCCAGCATTTT CASSFQNQPQHF
TRBJ2-5 - - TRBV29-1 TGCAGCGTTGAACTCGGGGTCCAAGAGACCCAGTACTTC CSVELGVQETQYF
TRBJ2-3 TRBD2 few TRBV7-6 TGTGCCAGCAGCTTAGGGACTAGCGGGGGGCCCACAGATACGCAGTATTTT CASSLGTSGGPTDTQYF
TRBJ1-2 TRBD1 - TRBV15 TGTGCCACCAGCCCGAGGGGACAGGCGCGCAACTATGGCTACACCTTC CATSPRGQARNYGYTF
TRBJ2-2 TRBD1 - TRBV25-1 TGTGCCAGCAGTGGGGACAGGAACACCGGGGAGCTGTTTTTT CASSGDRNTGELFF
TRBJ1-2 - - TRBV6-1 TGTGCCAGCAGTATCACCGGGACAACTAACTATGGCTACACCTTC CASSITGTTNYGYTF
TRBJ1-1 - - TRBV4-1 TGCGCCAGCAGCCAAGATGAGGCTGTAGGTTCAAGCTGCTTGGGGCAGCCCCTTGAAGCTTTCTTT CASSQDEAVGSSCLGQPLEAFF
TRBJ1-5 - - TRBV2 TGTGCCAGCAGTGAGGGGGTGGGCGGGAATCAGCCCCAGCATTTT CASSEGVGGNQPQHF
TRBJ1-1 TRBD1 - TRBV6-6 TGTGCCAGCAGTCGGACAGGCCTAAACACTGAAGCTTTCTTT CASSRTGLNTEAFF
TRBJ2-3 - - TRBV18 TGTGCCAGCTCACCTCGAGGGGCCCCGGATACGCAGTATTTT CASSPRGAPDTQYF
TRBJ2-1 - - TRBV15 TGTGCCACCAGCAGAACATCGGACAGCTACAATGAGCAGTTCTTC CATSRTSDSYNEQFF
TRBJ1-5 TRBD1 few TRBV2 TGTGCCAGCCGTCCCGGGACAGGGGACAATCAGCCCCAGCATTTT CASRPGTGDNQPQHF
TRBJ1-6 TRBD1 once TRBV28 TGTGCCAGCAGGAGGACAGGGAGCTCCTATAATTCACCCCTCCACTTT CASRRTGSSYNSPLHF
TRBJ2-1 - - TRBV27 TGTGCCAGCAGAACCAGTGAGGACCACAATGAGCAGTTCTTC CASRTSEDHNEQFF
TRBJ2-3 - - TRBV5-1 TGCGCCAGCAGCTTGCGGGCAGGGAGCACAGATACGCAGTATTTT CASSLRAGSTDTQYF
TRBJ1-1 - - TRBV19 TGTGCCAGTAGTATGGCGACAGAGAACACTGAAGCTTTCTTT CASSMATENTEAFF
TRBJ1-2 - few TRBV20-1 TGCAGTGCCTGGATAATGGGGGGCTACACCTTC CSAWIMGGYTF